Below are 18 T cell receptor beta chains sequenced from a single sample in a study of molecular identifiers for immune sequencing clone quantification. TCRdb passed the PCR reads through MiXCR, listing each CDR3 protein once. The sample comprises about 510,000 distinct CDR3 sequences, 25% of which are singletons, and around 0.8% rests with the top ten. Sequencing was carried out using naive CD8+ T cells from blood, with Jurkat cell RNA spiked in. The subset was: FACS-sorted CD8+CD4-CCR7+CD45RA+ naive T cells. These receptors all come from a human donor in good health. Some libraries in this study had Jurkat cell RNA spiked in.

In regard to this clonotype: At one boundary the junction diverges from the germline segment, which might be a read error. The chain couples TRBV4-3 to TRBJ2-7, with no clear D. The CDR3 sequence is 15 residues long. Germline V gene lookup returns CDR1 LGHNA and CDR2 YSLEER. In DNA form, the CDR3 reads TGCACCAGCAGCCAAGGTAACACAGCCGGCTACGAGCAGTACTTC. Its translation: CTSSQGNTAGYEQYF.

This chain links TRBV20-1 with TRBJ2-3; 11 bases are a match to TRBD2. Trimming at V came to 3 bases and at J to 1 base, leaving 6 bases not matched to a gene. Per germline, CDR1 DFQATT and CDR2 SNEGSKA (reference sequence). The CDR3 has 16 residues. DNA for the CDR3: TGCAGTGCTAGGTCTAGCGGGGGGCTCGGCACAGATACGCAGTATTTT. Protein: CSARSSGGLGTDTQYF.

This clonotype was counted a few times. The rearrangement links TRBV12-3 or TRBV12-4 to TRBJ1-1; possibly TRBD1 for D (6 bases). The V gene lost 7 bases and the J gene lost 2 bases, with 14 bases spanning the gap. The CDR3 totals 14 residues. The CDR3 coding sequence is TGTGCCAGCACCCCGACAGGAGATAACACTGAAGCTTTCTTT. Its protein product is CASTPTGDNTEAFF.

CDR3 bases: TGTGCCAGCAGCTTAAAGGGTTTTGGACAGGATAATGAAAAACTGTTTTTT. Residues: CASSLKGFGQDNEKLFF. V is TRBV7-9 and J is TRBJ1-4, with TRBD1 matching 7 bases. Per germline, CDR1 SEHNR and CDR2 FQNEAQ (reference sequence). The CDR3 runs 17 residues. The junction had 10 bases not matched to a gene; V was cut back by 2 bases and J by 4 bases.

This clonotype was seen ten or more times. This rearrangement joins TRBV28 to TRBJ1-1, with TRBD1 identical over 9 bases. Germline V CDR1 and CDR2: MDHEN, SYDVKM. The CDR3 has 11 residues. V lost 3 bases, J lost 14 bases, and 4 bases stayed unmatched. The CDR3 DNA reads TGTGCCAGCAGTTTGGGGACAGGGAAATTCTTT. Encoded protein: CASSLGTGKFF.

This clonotype was picked up many times. The chain uses TRBV5-8 and TRBJ1-1; 7 nucleotides agree with TRBD1. Germline V gene lookup returns CDR1 SGHTS and CDR2 YDEGEE. V was pared by 5 bases and J by 1 base, with 5 bases of the junction left unmatched. The CDR3 extends over 14 amino acids. CDR3 residues: CASRLRTGNTEAFF. The CDR3 DNA is TGTGCCAGCAGGTTAAGGACAGGGAACACTGAAGCTTTCTTT.

Details on this clonotype: This may be a read error, as it is one base from a much larger clone. The chain combines TRBV24-1 with TRBJ1-5, with D maybe TRBD1 (5 bases). The CDR3 length is 14 residues. Germline CDR1 is KGHDR and CDR2 is SFDVKD. The CDR3 nucleotides are TGTGCCCCCAGTTCAGGGAAGATCAATCAGCCCCAGCATTTT. Amino acid sequence: CAPSSGKINQPQHF.

V and J are TRBV4-3 and TRBJ1-5, with no clear D. This CDR3 has 13 amino acids. Trimming pared 4 bases from V and 8 bases from J, leaving 12 bases between. Germline V gives CDR1 LGHNA, CDR2 YSLEER. Here the CDR3 reads CASSPVLFEPQHF. DNA for the CDR3: TGCGCCAGCAGCCCAGTCCTTTTTGAGCCCCAGCATTTT.

There are many counts of this clonotype. This rearrangement joins TRBV29-1 to TRBJ2-1, with D possibly TRBD1 on 7 matching bases. CDR3 length equals 13 residues. The germline V gene encodes CDR1 SQVTM and CDR2 ANQGSEA. Trimming shortened V by 7 bases and J by 4 bases, and 14 bases separated the two germline ends. CDR3 in DNA: TGCAGCGCCAGGGGGGTGAGGTACAATGAGCAGTTCTTC. It specifies CSARGVRYNEQFF.

In regard to this clonotype: Sequence at one end of the junction differs from germline and may be a read error. The rearrangement links TRBV5-6 to TRBJ1-1; the D gene is possibly TRBD1 (6 bases). This CDR3 contains 16 residues. The V gene's germline CDR1 is SGHDT and CDR2 YYEEEE. The CDR3 bases are TGTGCCAGCAGCTTTGCGGGGGGCGTGATGAACACTAAAGCTTTCTTT. Translated: CASSFAGGVMNTKAFF.

This clonotype was counted at least ten times. J is TRBJ2-2 and V is TRBV2, with 7 bases identical to TRBD1. J gave up 4 bases and V 7 bases, and 6 bases lay outside the gene matches. The V gene's germline CDR1 is SNHLY and CDR2 FYNNEI. The CDR3 has 14 residues. The CDR3 coding sequence is TGTGCCAGCAAGAGCCGGGACAGCACCGGGGAGCTGTTTTTT. Translating gives CASKSRDSTGELFF.

The chain uses TRBV30 and TRBJ2-7; no clear D gene. The CDR3 length is 12 residues. CDR1 is GTSNPN, CDR2 SVGIG, per germline (reference sequence). Trimming removed 5 bases at V and 3 bases at J, with 11 bases between. The CDR3: CAWALDNYEQYF. As DNA, the CDR3 is TGTGCCTGGGCCCTAGACAACTACGAGCAGTACTTC.

This clonotype has at least ten counts. The rearrangement uses TRBV5-4 and TRBJ2-6; D gene unclear. CDR1 and CDR2 (germline): SGHNT, YYREEE (reference sequence). V dropped 1 base and J dropped 0 bases, with 8 bases sitting between them. This CDR3 is built from 16 residues. The CDR3 protein is CASSLPPNSGANVLTF. The CDR3 nucleotides are TGTGCCAGCAGCTTGCCCCCTAACTCTGGGGCCAACGTCCTGACTTTC. Full variable domain (missing parts from reference TRBV5-4 and TRBJ2-6): ETGVTQSPTHLIKTRGQQVTLRCSSQSGHNTVSWYQQALGQGPQFIFQYYREEENGRGNFPPRFSGLQFPNYSSELNVNALELDDSALYLCASSLPPNSGANVLTFGAGSRLTVL.

The CDR3 nucleotides are TGTGCCAGCACAGCAGGTAGGAATGAGCAGTTCTTC. As protein: CASTAGRNEQFF. The chain has TRBV21-1 and TRBJ2-1. TRBV21-1 is a pseudogene locus. CDR3 length: 12 residues.

The chain employs TRBV27 and TRBJ2-1; 9 positions match TRBD2. The CDR3 is made up of 14 amino acids. Per germline, CDR1 MNHEY and CDR2 SMNVEV (reference sequence). V lost 7 bases to trimming and J lost 2 bases; unmatched junction nucleotides: 3. This CDR3 reads CASTGLATYNEQFF. DNA for the CDR3: TGTGCCAGCACCGGACTAGCGACCTACAATGAGCAGTTCTTC.

On this clonotype itself: A much larger clone is a single base away; this may be a read error. This chain uses TRBV7-2 with TRBJ2-1; perhaps TRBD2 as D (5 bases). The germline CDR1 and CDR2 sequences are SGHTA and FQGNSA. Trimming pared 1 base from V and 8 bases from J, leaving 18 bases between. The CDR3 consists of 16 residues. The CDR3 sequence is CASSLGRTYNRDEQFF. DNA of the CDR3: TGTGCCAGCAGCTTAGGGAGGACTTATAATCGGGATGAGCAGTTCTTC.

In regard to this clonotype: The junction does not match germline at one end; this may be a read error. In DNA form, the CDR3 reads TGTGCCAGCAGCTTGCGTACAGGGAGCCACGGCTACGAGCAGTACTTC. This codes for CASSLRTGSHGYEQYF. The chain joins TRBV5-3 to TRBJ2-7, with D tentatively TRBD1 (6 bases). TRBV5-3 is flagged as an ORF with uncertain function. The CDR3 spans 16 residues.

This clonotype turned up a few times. V is TRBV5-5 and J is TRBJ2-7, with D perhaps TRBD2 (7 bases). Germline CDR1 SGHKS, CDR2 YYEKEE (reference sequence). CDR3 size: 15 residues. The V end lost 4 bases, the J end lost 0 bases, and 14 bases lay between the germline ends. The CDR3 protein is CASSLVGGPSYEQYF. CDR3 nucleotide sequence: TGTGCCAGCAGCCTGGTCGGGGGGCCCTCCTACGAGCAGTACTTC.